One and the same sample provided the 6 T cell receptor beta chains below, sequenced in a study of T cell responses to AZD1222 COVID-19 vaccine. Sequenced by immunoSEQ multiplex PCR; TCRdb stores in-frame clones only, minus some. The table records 84,000 or so clones, roughly 86% of them present only once. Sample: peripheral blood, taken on day 0 of MenACWY control vaccination. These receptor sequences come from an adult in good health.

V usage is TRBV11-2 and J usage is TRBJ1-2; D unresolved. CDR1 is SGHAT and CDR2 is FQNNGV in the germline V gene. The CDR3 consists of 14 residues. The V end was cut by 0 bases, the J end by 6 bases, with 11 bases between. The CDR3 protein is CASSLDFRKDGYTF. For the CDR3, the DNA is TGTGCCAGCAGCTTAGATTTCCGGAAAGATGGCTACACCTTC.

J is TRBJ1-1 and V is TRBV6-5, with TRBD1 identical over 9 bases. The V segment lost 6 bases and the J segment 1 base; nucleotides outside the gene matches: 3. The V gene's germline CDR1 is MNHEY and CDR2 SVGAGI. This CDR3 is 14 amino acids long. CDR3 in DNA: TGTGCCAGCAGCCGGGGACAGGGGAACACTGAAGCTTTCTTT. This encodes CASSRGQGNTEAFF.

The rearrangement joins TRBV30 to TRBJ2-2, with TRBD1 as a possible D gene (6 bases). V was clipped by 1 base and J by 2 bases, with 11 bases between them. Germline assignment: CDR1 GTSNPN and CDR2 SVGIG (reference sequence). This CDR3 region has 15 residues. As DNA, the CDR3 is TGTGCCTGGAGTGGGACAGCCCTAAACACCGGGGAGCTGTTTTTT. It specifies CAWSGTALNTGELFF. Full variable domain (outside the CDR3, taken from reference TRBV30 and TRBJ2-2): SQTIHQWPATLVQPVGSPLSLECTVEGTSNPNLYWYRQAAGRGLQLLFYSVGIGQISSEVPQNLSASRPQDRQFILSSKKLLLSDSGFYLCAWSGTALNTGELFFGEGSRLTVL.

CDR3 residues: CASSPTGGRNQPQHF. The CDR3 DNA reads TGTGCCAGCAGCCCGACAGGGGGGAGGAATCAGCCCCAGCATTTT. This sequence joins TRBV6-5 and TRBJ1-5; 9 nucleotides align to TRBD1. This CDR3 has 15 residues. The J segment lost 4 bases and the V segment lost 6 bases, leaving 7 bases of the junction unmatched. CDR1 is MNHEY and CDR2 is SVGAGI in the germline V gene.

The chain has TRBV20-1 and TRBJ2-5; no reliable D call. Germline values: CDR1 DFQATT, CDR2 SNEGSKA (reference sequence). V dropped 3 bases and J dropped 1 base, with 3 bases sitting between them. CDR3 size: 11 residues. CDR3 sequence: CSASFQETQYF. The CDR3 nucleotides are TGCAGTGCTAGTTTCCAAGAGACCCAGTACTTC.

This chain uses TRBV7-9 with TRBJ1-1; the match to TRBD1 covers 9 bases. The germline CDR1 and CDR2 sequences are SEHNR and FQNEAQ (reference sequence). There are 13 residues in the CDR3. V gave up 5 bases and J gave up 11 bases; unmatched junction bases: 9. CDR3 amino acids: CASSTRGQGGAFF. The DNA for the CDR3 is TGTGCCAGCAGCACACGGGGACAGGGCGGTGCTTTCTTT.